This T cell receptor beta chain is drawn from a study of early T cells in non-severe SARS-CoV-2 infection. Study-wide results and limits: Sequences matched to VDJdb favored anti-spike CD8 responses, while private and CD4 specificities were missed.

This clonotype was detected only a few times. The antigen remains undetermined. From germline, CDR1 is MNHEY and CDR2 SVGEGT. Trimming removed 7 bases at V and 2 bases at J, with 17 bases between. This CDR3 contains 15 residues. Unique molecular identifiers tagged individual cDNA molecules. TCRdb ran MiXCR on the 5' RACE reads and lists one entry per CDR3 protein. The sample lists 80,000 or so distinct CDR3 sequences, more than 13% occurring once. The sample taken for sequencing was whole blood. This TCR was sampled from an adult who was a healthcare worker with PCR-confirmed SARS-CoV-2 infection or an uninfected control (not recorded which). The chain links TRBV6-2 or TRBV6-3 to TRBJ1-2; D perhaps matches TRBD1 (5 bases). Here the CDR3 reads CASMWPGGFNYGYTF. DNA of the CDR3: TGTGCCAGCATGTGGCCCGGGGGGTTCAACTATGGCTACACCTTC.